The rows below give T cell receptor beta chains drawn from one sample of a study of metastatic and nonmetastatic thyroid tumors. MiXCR re-clonotyped the PCR reads for TCRdb. Of about 29,000 clones listed, approximately 15% were seen once; the top ten hold around 4.2%. The sequencing sample was made of blood. The receptors were gathered from a female donor with papillary thyroid cancer or a benign thyroid nodule (not recorded which). Some clones in this sample may be carry-over from other donors' samples. The conserved cysteine and the conserved F or W are not part of the CDR3 here. The size field is filled for only some rows; it gives once, few, many or a size class.

many	TRBV20-1	SASSGRYNEQF
many	TRBV11-3	ASSQRIGQHNEQF
many	TRBV20-1	SAPPGGRVETQY
many	TRBV28	AGSFWTNQETQY
medium-sized	TRBV4-1	ASSLQGYDGYT
medium-sized	TRBV20-1	SARDFSRGDTEAF
many	TRBV6-1	ASSFLRQGLGTEAF
many	TRBV2	ASLSQGEGGSTDTQY
NA	TRBV20-1	SAQDRGNQPQH
many	TRBV28	ASSFTDTQY
many	TRBV3-1	ASSRAPGGPYEQY
many	TRBV20-1	SARAASGWIEQY
many	TRBV2	ASSDSHNEQF
few	TRBV6-2/TRBV6-3	ASSLLAGVGGELF
many	TRBV6-1	ASSESWGGSIENEQF
NA	TRBV11-1	ASSLGLAGDLNEQF
NA	TRBV7-2	ASSAQGDQPQH
many	TRBV7-6	ASSSGDTGELF
many	TRBV4-1	ASSSKLAPPQF
few	TRBV6-1	ASSQNGGPYGYT
many	TRBV19	ASSSSRTDTQY
many	TRBV5-8	ASSLELAYNEQF
NA	TRBV20-1	SARDRGRVYNEQF
many	TRBV7-3	ASSLNGGEETQY
many	TRBV28	ASSLGSYTEKLF
NA	TRBV7-2	ASSLDYISYEQY
many	TRBV19	ASSVTGSTDTQY
many	TRBV19	ASSTIAGVSDTQY
many	TRBV4-2	ASSQVVLAGGEQF
many	TRBV7-8	ASSLQGTLNSPLH
medium-sized	TRBV20-1	SARVRYRGDGYT
NA	TRBV7-8	VSSRTSVLGEQY
many	TRBV7-2	ASSFGLAGVNEQF
many	TRBV7-9	ASNPSGPGQETQY
many	TRBV28	ASSHSGSTHPAKNIQY
medium-sized	TRBV6-2/TRBV6-3	ASSYIRGDNEQF
NA	TRBV2	ASSARDTGLNTEAF
once	TRBV20-1	SARGGGSYNEQF
many	TRBV14	ASSRTSGSASEQF
many	TRBV20-1	SASWEETQY
many	TRBV28	ASSLTQYEQY
many	TRBV5-6	ASSLLYVDTQY
many	TRBV27	ASSLTTGLDTQY
many	TRBV2	ASQRDSNQPQH
many	TRBV12-3/TRBV12-4	ASSSGRWDRGSEAF
many	TRBV20-1	SAPTSGDYTGELF
many	TRBV19	ASSLTGTGTTGANVLT
NA	TRBV11-1	ASSLGRAGPAVIETQY
many	TRBV5-1	ASSWGQGTEAF
many	TRBV28	ASIPGLATTDANTGELF
medium-sized	TRBV4-2	ASSRSTGSVEKLF
few	TRBV20-1	SASWGQYLGAEAF
NA	TRBV10-1	ASSEIGSGRGDTWELF
many	TRBV28	ASSWRGGPDEQY